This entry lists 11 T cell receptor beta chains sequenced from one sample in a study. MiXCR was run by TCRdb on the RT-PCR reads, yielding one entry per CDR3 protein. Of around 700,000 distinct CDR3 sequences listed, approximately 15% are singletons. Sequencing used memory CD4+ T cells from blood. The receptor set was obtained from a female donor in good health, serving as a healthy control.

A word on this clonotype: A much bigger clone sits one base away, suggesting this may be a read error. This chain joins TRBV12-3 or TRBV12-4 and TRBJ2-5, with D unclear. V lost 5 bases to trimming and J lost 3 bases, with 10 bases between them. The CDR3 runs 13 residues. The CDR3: CASSQDSKETQYF. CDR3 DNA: TGTGCCAGCAGTCAGGATAGTAAAGAGACCCAGTACTTC.

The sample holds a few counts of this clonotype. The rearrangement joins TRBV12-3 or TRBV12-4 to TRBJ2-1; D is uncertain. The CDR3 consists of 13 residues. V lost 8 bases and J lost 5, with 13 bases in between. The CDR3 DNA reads TGTGCCAGCTCAGTTTATCCCAACAATGAGCAGTTCTTC. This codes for CASSVYPNNEQFF.

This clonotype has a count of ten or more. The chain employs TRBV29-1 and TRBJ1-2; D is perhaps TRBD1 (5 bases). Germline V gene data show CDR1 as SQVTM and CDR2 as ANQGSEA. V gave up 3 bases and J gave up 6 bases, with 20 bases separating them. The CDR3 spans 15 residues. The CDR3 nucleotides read TGCAGCGTTGATCTTCGGTTAGCGGGACTTGATGGCTACACCTTC. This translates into CSVDLRLAGLDGYTF.

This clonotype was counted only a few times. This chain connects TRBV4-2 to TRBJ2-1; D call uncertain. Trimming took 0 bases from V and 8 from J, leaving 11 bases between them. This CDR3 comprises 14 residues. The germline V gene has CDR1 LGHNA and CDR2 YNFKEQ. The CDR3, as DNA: TGTGCCAGCAGCCAAGATCGCTCAAGCGATGAGCAGTTCTTC. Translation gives CASSQDRSSDEQFF.

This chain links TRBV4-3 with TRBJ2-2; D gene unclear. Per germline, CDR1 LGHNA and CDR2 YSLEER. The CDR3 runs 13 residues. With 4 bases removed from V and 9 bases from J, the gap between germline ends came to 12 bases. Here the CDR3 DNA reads TGCGCCAGCAGCCCAGATGTAGGCCGGGAGCTGTTTTTT. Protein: CASSPDVGRELFF.

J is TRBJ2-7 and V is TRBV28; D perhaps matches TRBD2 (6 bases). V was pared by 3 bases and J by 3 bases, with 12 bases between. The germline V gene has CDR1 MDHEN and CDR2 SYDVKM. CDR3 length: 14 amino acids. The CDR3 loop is CASSFSGNYYEQYF. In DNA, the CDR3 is TGTGCCAGCAGTTTTAGCGGAAACTACTACGAGCAGTACTTC.

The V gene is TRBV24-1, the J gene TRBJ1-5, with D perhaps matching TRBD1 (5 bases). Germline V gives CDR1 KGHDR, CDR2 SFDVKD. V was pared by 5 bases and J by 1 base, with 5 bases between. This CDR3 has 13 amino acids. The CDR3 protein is CATSAGSNQPQHF. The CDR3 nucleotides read TGTGCCACCAGTGCAGGGAGCAATCAGCCCCAGCATTTT.

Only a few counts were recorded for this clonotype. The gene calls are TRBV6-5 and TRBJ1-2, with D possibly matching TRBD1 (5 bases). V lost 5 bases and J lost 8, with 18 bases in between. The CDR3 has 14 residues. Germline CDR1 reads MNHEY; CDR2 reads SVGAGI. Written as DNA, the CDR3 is TGTGCCAGCAGTAGACCGGGAGGCCCAGGGGGCTACACCTTC. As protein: CASSRPGGPGGYTF.

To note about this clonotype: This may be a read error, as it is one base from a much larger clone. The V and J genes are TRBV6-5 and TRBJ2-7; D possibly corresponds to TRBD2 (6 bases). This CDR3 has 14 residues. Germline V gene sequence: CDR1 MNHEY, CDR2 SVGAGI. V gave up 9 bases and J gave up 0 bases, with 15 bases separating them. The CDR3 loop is CARRRGPSSYEQYF. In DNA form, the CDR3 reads TGTGCCAGAAGGCGGGGACCGAGCTCCTACGAGCAGTACTTC.

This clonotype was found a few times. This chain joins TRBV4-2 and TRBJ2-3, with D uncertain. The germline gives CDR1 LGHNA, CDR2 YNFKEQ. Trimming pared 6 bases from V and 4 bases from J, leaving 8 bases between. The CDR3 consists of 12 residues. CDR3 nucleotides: TGTGCCAGCAGACACCCGTCAGATACGCAGTATTTT. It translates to CASRHPSDTQYF.

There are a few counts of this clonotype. This chain's CDR3 is CASSEYAGRGNTIYF. In nucleotides, the CDR3 is TGTGCCAGCAGTGAATATGCCGGACGCGGAAACACCATATATTTT. The chain links TRBV25-1 to TRBJ1-3; D unresolved. This CDR3 spans 15 amino acids. Trimming removed 0 bases from V and 4 bases from J, with 10 bases in between. The germline CDR1 and CDR2 sequences are MGHDK and SYGVNS.